Sequencing of this TCR beta chain was carried out in a study of blood T cell repertoires in COVID-19. Looking at the study overall: The cDNA or gDNA used as material had been derived from T cells, B-cell-depleted T cells, or PBMCs.

Germline V CDR1 and CDR2: GTSNPN, SVGIG (reference sequence). V dropped 3 bases and J dropped 7 bases, with 15 bases sitting between them. This CDR3 has 13 residues. Clones were sequenced by immunoSEQ multiplex PCR, and TCRdb holds only the in-frame ones, with some missing. Of 110,000 to 150,000 clones in the sample, over 75% are singletons; the top ten hold 2.5% to 3%. Specimen: peripheral blood. The genes are TRBV30 and TRBJ1-1, with a weak D call TRBD1 (6 bases). The clonotype originates from a man aged 45-60 years with acute or convalescent COVID-19. The CDR3 nucleotides read TGTGCCTGGAGGCTCCAGGGGACTATTGAAGCTTTCTTT. As protein: CAWRLQGTIEAFF.